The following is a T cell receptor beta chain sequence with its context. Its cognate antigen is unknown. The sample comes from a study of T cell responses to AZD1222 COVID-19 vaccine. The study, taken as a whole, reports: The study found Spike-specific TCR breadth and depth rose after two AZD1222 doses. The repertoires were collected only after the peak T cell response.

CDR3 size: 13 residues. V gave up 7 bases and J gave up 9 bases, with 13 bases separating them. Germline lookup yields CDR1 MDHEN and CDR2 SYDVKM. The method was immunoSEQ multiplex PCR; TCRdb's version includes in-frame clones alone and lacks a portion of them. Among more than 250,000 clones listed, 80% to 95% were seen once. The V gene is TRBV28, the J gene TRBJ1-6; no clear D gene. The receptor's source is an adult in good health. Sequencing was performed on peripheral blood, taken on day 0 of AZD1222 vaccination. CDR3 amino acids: CASTLGKSSPLHF. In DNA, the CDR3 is TGTGCCAGCACCCTGGGGAAGTCTTCACCCCTCCACTTT. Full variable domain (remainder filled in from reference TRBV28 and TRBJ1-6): DVKVTQSSRYLVKRTGEKVFLECVQDMDHENMFWYRQDPGLGLRLIYFSYDVKMKEKGDIPEGYSVSREKKERFSLILESASTNQTSMYLCASTLGKSSPLHFGNGTRLTVT.